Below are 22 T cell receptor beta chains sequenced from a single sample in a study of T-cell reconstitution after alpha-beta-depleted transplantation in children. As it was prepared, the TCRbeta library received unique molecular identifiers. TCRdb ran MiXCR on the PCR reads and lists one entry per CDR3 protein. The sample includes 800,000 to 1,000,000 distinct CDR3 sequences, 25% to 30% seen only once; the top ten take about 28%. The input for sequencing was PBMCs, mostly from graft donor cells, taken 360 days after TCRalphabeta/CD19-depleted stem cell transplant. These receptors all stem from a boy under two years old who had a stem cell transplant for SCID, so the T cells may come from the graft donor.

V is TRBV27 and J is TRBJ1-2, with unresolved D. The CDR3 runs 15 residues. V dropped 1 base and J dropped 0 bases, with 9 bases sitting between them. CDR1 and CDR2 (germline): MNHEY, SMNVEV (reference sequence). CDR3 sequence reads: CASSLFPGTNYGYTF. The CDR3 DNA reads TGTGCCAGCAGTTTATTTCCAGGAACTAACTATGGCTACACCTTC.

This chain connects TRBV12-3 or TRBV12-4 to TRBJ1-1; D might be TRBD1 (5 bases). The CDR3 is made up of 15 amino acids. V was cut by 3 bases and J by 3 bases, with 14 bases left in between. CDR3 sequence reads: CASSFIRGIHTEAFF. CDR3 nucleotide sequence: TGTGCCAGCAGTTTCATTCGGGGCATTCACACTGAAGCTTTCTTT.

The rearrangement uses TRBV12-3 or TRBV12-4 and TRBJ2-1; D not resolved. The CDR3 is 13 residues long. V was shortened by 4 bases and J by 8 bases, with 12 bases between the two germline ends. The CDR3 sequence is CASSWWGGDEQFF. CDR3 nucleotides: TGTGCCAGCAGTTGGTGGGGTGGGGATGAGCAGTTCTTC.

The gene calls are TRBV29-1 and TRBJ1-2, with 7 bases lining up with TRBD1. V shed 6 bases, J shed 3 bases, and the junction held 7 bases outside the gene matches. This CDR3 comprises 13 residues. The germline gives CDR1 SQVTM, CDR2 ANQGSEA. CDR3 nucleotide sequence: TGCAGCGTCGACAGGGCAAGGGACTATGGCTACACCTTC. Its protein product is CSVDRARDYGYTF.

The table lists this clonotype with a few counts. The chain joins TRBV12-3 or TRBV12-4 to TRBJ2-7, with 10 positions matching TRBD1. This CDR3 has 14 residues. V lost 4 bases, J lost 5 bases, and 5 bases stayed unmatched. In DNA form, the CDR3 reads TGTGCCAGCAGTTATCCCGGGACAGGGGACGAGCAGTACTTC. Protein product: CASSYPGTGDEQYF.

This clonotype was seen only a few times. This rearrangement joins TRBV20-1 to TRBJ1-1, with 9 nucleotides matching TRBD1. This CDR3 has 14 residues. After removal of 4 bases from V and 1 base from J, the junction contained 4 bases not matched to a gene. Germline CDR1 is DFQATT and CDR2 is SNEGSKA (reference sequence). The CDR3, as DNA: TGCAGTGCTACCGGGACAGGGACGAACACTGAAGCTTTCTTT. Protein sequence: CSATGTGTNTEAFF.

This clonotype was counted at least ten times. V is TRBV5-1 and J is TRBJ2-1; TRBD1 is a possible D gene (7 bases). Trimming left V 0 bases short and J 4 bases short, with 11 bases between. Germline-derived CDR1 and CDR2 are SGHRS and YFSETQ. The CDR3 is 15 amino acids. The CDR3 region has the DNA TGCGCCAGCAGCTTGGTACAGGGGAGGTACAATGAGCAGTTCTTC. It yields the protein CASSLVQGRYNEQFF.

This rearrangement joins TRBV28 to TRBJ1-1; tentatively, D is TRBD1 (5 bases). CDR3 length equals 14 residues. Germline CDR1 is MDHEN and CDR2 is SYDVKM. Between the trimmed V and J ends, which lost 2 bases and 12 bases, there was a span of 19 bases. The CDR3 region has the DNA TGTGCCAGCAGTTTAATACCCTCAGGGTTCCGAACTTTCTTT. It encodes CASSLIPSGFRTFF.

The CDR3 reads CASSLPPGLTDTQYF. The DNA of the CDR3 is TGCGCCAGCAGCTTACCACCGGGACTTACAGATACGCAGTATTTT. The chain uses TRBV5-1 and TRBJ2-3; a possible D gene is TRBD2 (6 bases). Germline V gene lookup returns CDR1 SGHRS and CDR2 YFSETQ. Between the trimmed V and J ends, which lost 2 bases and 3 bases, there was a span of 13 bases. The CDR3 is 15 amino acids.

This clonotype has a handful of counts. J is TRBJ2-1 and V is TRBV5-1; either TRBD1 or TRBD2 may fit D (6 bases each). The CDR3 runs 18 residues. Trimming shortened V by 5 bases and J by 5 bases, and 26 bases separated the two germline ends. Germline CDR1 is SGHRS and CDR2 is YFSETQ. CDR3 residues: CASRGGPGRLRGNNEQFF. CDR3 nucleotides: TGCGCCAGCAGAGGGGGGCCTGGGAGACTACGGGGAAACAATGAGCAGTTCTTC. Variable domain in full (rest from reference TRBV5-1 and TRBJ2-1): KAGVTQTPRYLIKTRGQQVTLSCSPISGHRSVSWYQQTPGQGLQFLFEYFSETQRNKGNFPGRFSGRQFSNSRSEMNVSTLELGDSALYLCASRGGPGRLRGNNEQFFGPGTRLTVL.

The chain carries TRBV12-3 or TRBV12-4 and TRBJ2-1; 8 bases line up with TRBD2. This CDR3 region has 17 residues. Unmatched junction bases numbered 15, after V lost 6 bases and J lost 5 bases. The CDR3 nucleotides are TGTGCCAGCAGCCTCGTGGTAGCGGGGCTCGTCCACAATGAGCAGTTCTTC. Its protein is CASSLVVAGLVHNEQFF.

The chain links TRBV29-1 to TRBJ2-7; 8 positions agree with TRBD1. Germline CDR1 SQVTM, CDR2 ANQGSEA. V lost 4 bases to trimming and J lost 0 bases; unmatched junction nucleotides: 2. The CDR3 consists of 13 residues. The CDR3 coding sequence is TGCAGCGTTGGAGGACAGGGCTCCTACGAGCAGTACTTC. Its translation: CSVGGQGSYEQYF.

CDR3 region: CASSYSASGRNEQFF. In DNA form, the CDR3 reads TGTGCCAGCAGTTACTCGGCTAGCGGGAGGAATGAGCAGTTCTTC. V gene TRBV6-5 combines with J gene TRBJ2-1; 11 bases are shared with TRBD2. Germline V lookup: CDR1 MNHEY, CDR2 SVGAGI. The trim removed 0 bases at V and 7 bases at J, leaving 2 bases unmatched. The CDR3 extends over 15 amino acids.

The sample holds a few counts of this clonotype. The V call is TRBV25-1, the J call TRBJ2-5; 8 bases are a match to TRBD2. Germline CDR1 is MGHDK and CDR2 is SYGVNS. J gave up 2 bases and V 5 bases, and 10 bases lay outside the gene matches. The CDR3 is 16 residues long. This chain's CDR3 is CASSRTTSVFQETQYF. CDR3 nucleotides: TGTGCCAGCAGTCGTACGACTAGCGTGTTTCAAGAGACCCAGTACTTC.

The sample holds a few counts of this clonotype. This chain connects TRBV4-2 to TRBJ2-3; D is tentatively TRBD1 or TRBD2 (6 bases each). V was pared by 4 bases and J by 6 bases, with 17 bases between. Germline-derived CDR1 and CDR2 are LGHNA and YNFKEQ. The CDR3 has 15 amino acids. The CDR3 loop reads CASSRPSRGRDTQYF. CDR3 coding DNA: TGTGCCAGCAGCCGGCCTAGCCGGGGGCGGGATACGCAGTATTTT.

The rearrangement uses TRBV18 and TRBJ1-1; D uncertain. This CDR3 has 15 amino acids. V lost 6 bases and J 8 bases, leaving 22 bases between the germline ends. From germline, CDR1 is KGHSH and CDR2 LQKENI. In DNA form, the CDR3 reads TGTGCCAGCTCCATAGGTCGCCTCGCCGAAAACGAAGCTTTCTTT. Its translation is CASSIGRLAENEAFF.

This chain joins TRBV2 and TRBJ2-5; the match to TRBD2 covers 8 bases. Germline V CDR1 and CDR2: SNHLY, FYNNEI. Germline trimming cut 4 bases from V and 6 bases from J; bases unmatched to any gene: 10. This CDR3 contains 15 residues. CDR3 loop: CASSVGAGGTKTQYF. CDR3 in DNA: TGTGCCAGCAGTGTTGGTGCGGGGGGCACGAAGACCCAGTACTTC. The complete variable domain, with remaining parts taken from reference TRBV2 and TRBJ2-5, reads EPEVTQTPSHQVTQMGQEVILRCVPISNHLYFYWYRQILGQKVEFLVSFYNNEISEKSEIFDDQFSVERPDGSNFTLKIRSTKLEDSAMYFCASSVGAGGTKTQYFGPGTRLLVL.

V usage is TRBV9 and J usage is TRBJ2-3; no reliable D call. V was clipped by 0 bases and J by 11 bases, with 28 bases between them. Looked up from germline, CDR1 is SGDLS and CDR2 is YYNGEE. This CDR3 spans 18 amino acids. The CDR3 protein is CASSVVSRWFSNPIKQYF. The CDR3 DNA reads TGTGCCAGCAGCGTAGTTAGCCGATGGTTCTCCAACCCGATTAAGCAGTATTTT. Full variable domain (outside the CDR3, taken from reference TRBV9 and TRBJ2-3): DSGVTQTPKHLITATGQRVTLRCSPRSGDLSVYWYQQSLDQGLQFLIQYYNGEERAKGNILERFSAQQFPDLHSELNLSSLELGDSALYFCASSVVSRWFSNPIKQYFGPGTRLTVL.

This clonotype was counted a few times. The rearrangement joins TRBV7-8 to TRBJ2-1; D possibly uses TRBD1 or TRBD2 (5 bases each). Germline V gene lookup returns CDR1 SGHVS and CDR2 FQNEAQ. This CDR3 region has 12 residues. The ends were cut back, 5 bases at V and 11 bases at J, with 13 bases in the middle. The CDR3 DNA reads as TGTGCCAGCAGCGAAGTTCCGGGGCAGCAGTTCTTC. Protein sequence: CASSEVPGQQFF.

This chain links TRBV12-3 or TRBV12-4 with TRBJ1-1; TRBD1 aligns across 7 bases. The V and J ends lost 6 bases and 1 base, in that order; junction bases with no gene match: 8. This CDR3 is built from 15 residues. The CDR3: CASSPRGTANTEAFF. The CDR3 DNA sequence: TGTGCCAGCAGCCCCCGGGGGACAGCGAACACTGAAGCTTTCTTT.

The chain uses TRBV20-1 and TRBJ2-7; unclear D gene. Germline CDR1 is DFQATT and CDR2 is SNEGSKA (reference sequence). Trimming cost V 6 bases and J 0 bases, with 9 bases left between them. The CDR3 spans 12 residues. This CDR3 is CSARKDSYEQYF. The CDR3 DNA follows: TGCAGTGCACGGAAGGACTCCTACGAGCAGTACTTC.

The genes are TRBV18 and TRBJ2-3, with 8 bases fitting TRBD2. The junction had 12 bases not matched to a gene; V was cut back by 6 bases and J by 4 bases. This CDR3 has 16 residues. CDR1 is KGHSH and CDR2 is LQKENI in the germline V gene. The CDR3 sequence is CASSPYSGALPDTQYF. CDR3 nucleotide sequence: TGTGCCAGCTCCCCGTATAGCGGGGCCTTGCCAGATACGCAGTATTTT.